A selection of T cell receptor beta chains follows, all from one sample in a study of T cells in localized non-small cell lung cancer. Only in-frame clones appear in the TCRdb table, and some are missing; sequencing was by immunoSEQ multiplex PCR. The data show around 41,000 clones, approximately 83% seen once. Sequenced material: PBMCs, taken before any cancer treatment. The receptors were gathered from a man aged 35 to 70 with stage II lung adenocarcinoma. CDR3s include the opening cysteine and the closing phenylalanine or tryptophan. D genes are given only for firm matches. The size entry is marked missing in some rows and otherwise reads once, few, many or a size class.

TRBJ1-5,.,TRBD1,TRBV19,TGTGCCAGTCGAAGGCCGGGACAGGGGCGCCCAAGTTCGCGCAATCAGCCCCAGCATTTT,CASRRPGQGRPSSRNQPQHF
TRBJ2-1,.,TRBD1,TRBV27,TGTGCCAGCAGTTTGTCCGGCAGGGGGTTCAATGAGCAGTTCTTC,CASSLSGRGFNEQFF
TRBJ1-6,.,.,TRBV14,TGTGCCAGCAGCCAAGACCTCATGGGGCTCAATTCACCCCTCCACTTT,CASSQDLMGLNSPLHF
TRBJ2-1,.,.,TRBV7-3,TGTGCCAGCAGCCAAAAATTAGGCAATGAGCAGTTCTTC,CASSQKLGNEQFF
TRBJ2-7,.,.,TRBV5-5,TGTGCCAGCAGCTTGGGGGGGCTCGGGACGCCCGCCTACGAGCAGTACTTC,CASSLGGLGTPAYEQYF
TRBJ1-1,.,.,TRBV28,TGTGCCAGCAGTCCGAGGTTAAATCCTCCGAACACTGAAGCTTTCTTT,CASSPRLNPPNTEAFF
TRBJ2-1,.,TRBD2,TRBV15,TGTGCCACCAGCAGACGGACTAGCGGGTATTCGGATGAGCAGTTCTTC,CATSRRTSGYSDEQFF
TRBJ2-5,.,.,TRBV5-5,TGTGCCAGCAGCTTGGGGCCGGGGAGAGAGACCCAGTACTTC,CASSLGPGRETQYF
TRBJ1-5,.,.,TRBV5-6,TGTGCCAGCAGCCGGTGGGGGCTTGACAATCAGCCCCAGCATTTT,CASSRWGLDNQPQHF
TRBJ2-7,once,.,TRBV11-1,TGTGCCAGCAGCACGACCGGCTCCTACGAGCAGTACTTC,CASSTTGSYEQYF
TRBJ2-1,once,TRBD1,TRBV6-5,TGTGCCAGCAGTATCACAGGGGGTGAGCAGTTCTTC,CASSITGGEQFF
TRBJ1-4,.,.,TRBV29-1,TGCAGCGTTGAAGAACCCGACCAAAGGGAAAAACTGTTTTTT,CSVEEPDQREKLFF
TRBJ1-5,once,.,TRBV6-1,TGTGCCAGCCAATGGGAGTATCAGCCCCAGCATTTT,CASQWEYQPQHF
TRBJ2-7,.,TRBD1,TRBV4-2,TGTGCCAGCAGCTTGACAGGGGGGTACGAGCAGTACTTC,CASSLTGGYEQYF
TRBJ2-1,.,.,TRBV5-1,TGCGCCAGCAGTCCAGAGGGTTCCTACAATGAGCAGTTCTTC,CASSPEGSYNEQFF
TRBJ1-1,.,.,TRBV6-5,TGTGCCAGCACCTTCGACGGGAACACTGAAGCTTTCTTT,CASTFDGNTEAFF
TRBJ2-6,.,.,TRBV7-2,TGTGCCAGCAGCTTAGGGGTGGGTCCTACTGGGGCCAACGTCCTGACTTTC,CASSLGVGPTGANVLTF
TRBJ1-6,.,.,TRBV27,TGTGCCAGCAGGGTAATAGCAGGGATAAATTCACCCCTCCACTTT,CASRVIAGINSPLHF
TRBJ1-1,.,.,TRBV15,TGTGCCACCAGCAGAGGGGGGCCCGCTACTGAAGCTTTCTTT,CATSRGGPATEAFF
TRBJ1-3,.,.,TRBV14,TGTGCCAGCAGCCACGATGGAAACACCATATATTTT,CASSHDGNTIYF
TRBJ2-5,.,.,TRBV2,TGTGCCAGTCGTCTGCAAGAGACCCAGTACTTC,CASRLQETQYF
TRBJ2-3,.,TRBD1,TRBV5-4,TGTGCCAGCAGCTGGGACAGGGGGCATGATACGCAGTATTTT,CASSWDRGHDTQYF
TRBJ2-2,.,.,TRBV4-1,TGCGCCAGCAGCCAGGGACCGAACACCGGGGAGCTGTTTTTT,CASSQGPNTGELFF
TRBJ2-7,.,TRBD1,TRBV6-1,TGTGCCAGCAACCATCGACAGGGTAGCGAGCAGTACTTC,CASNHRQGSEQYF
TRBJ2-3,.,.,TRBV6-1,TGTGCCAGCAGTGGTCGGACAGGCACAGATACGCAGTATTTT,CASSGRTGTDTQYF
TRBJ2-7,.,.,TRBV9,TGTGCCAGCAGCGTAGAAGACTCCCCAGGCTTACGCTCCTACGAGCAGTACTTC,CASSVEDSPGLRSYEQYF
TRBJ2-7,.,TRBD1,TRBV10-3,TGTGCCATCAGGAGACAGGGCTACGAGCAGTACTTC,CAIRRQGYEQYF
TRBJ2-3,.,TRBD2,TRBV6-1,TGTGCCAGCAAAGGTCTAGCGGGAGTGTATACGCAGTATTTT,CASKGLAGVYTQYF
TRBJ1-5,.,.,TRBV2,TGTGCCAGCAGCCTGGACATCAGCAATCAGCCCCAGCATTTT,CASSLDISNQPQHF
TRBJ1-1,.,.,TRBV28,TGTGCCAGCAGTGAGCGTCTAACAGGGCTTTTCGAAGCTTTCTTT,CASSERLTGLFEAFF
TRBJ2-7,.,.,TRBV28,TGTGCCAGCAGTTTGCTCTCCGCTTTTGGGCAGTACTTC,CASSLLSAFGQYF
TRBJ1-1,few,.,TRBV7-6,TGTGCCAGCAGCTTGGGGGGCTTGAACACTGAAGCTTTCTTT,CASSLGGLNTEAFF
TRBJ1-5,.,.,TRBV4-3,TGCGCCAGCAGCCAAGAGGGTAGCAATCAGCCCCAGCATTTT,CASSQEGSNQPQHF
TRBJ2-7,.,.,TRBV7-8,TGTGCCAGCAGCATCAGATCCTACGAGCAGTACTTC,CASSIRSYEQYF
TRBJ1-2,.,.,TRBV7-9,TGTGCCAGCAGCAATCGACAAAACTATGGCTACACCTTC,CASSNRQNYGYTF
TRBJ1-1,medium-sized,.,TRBV5-4,TGTGCCAGCAGCTTGAACGTGGGGGCAGGGCTGAACACTGAAGCTTTCTTT,CASSLNVGAGLNTEAFF
TRBJ2-5,.,.,TRBV15,TGTGCCACCAGCAGGCCGGGGGGCTCAGAGACCCAGTACTTC,CATSRPGGSETQYF
TRBJ2-7,.,TRBD2,TRBV28,TGTGCCAGCAGTACTTCCGGCCTAGCGGTGTGGGAGCAGTACTTC,CASSTSGLAVWEQYF
TRBJ2-7,.,.,TRBV6-1,TGTGCCAGCAGTGAAGCGCTTCGGGGCTACGAGCAGTACTTC,CASSEALRGYEQYF
TRBJ2-7,.,.,TRBV28,TGTGCCAGCAGTTTGGAGGGCTCGAAATCCTACGAGCAGTACTTC,CASSLEGSKSYEQYF
TRBJ1-1,few,TRBD1,TRBV7-8,TGTGCCAGCAGCAACAGGGGAAAAGCTTTCTTT,CASSNRGKAFF
TRBJ2-2,.,TRBD2,TRBV11-2,TGTGCCAGCAGCCAAGATATAGGACTAGCGACGAACACCGGGGAGCTGTTTTTT,CASSQDIGLATNTGELFF
TRBJ1-6,.,.,TRBV2,TGTGCCAGCACGAAGGTGGGGGATTCACCCCTCCACTTT,CASTKVGDSPLHF
TRBJ2-1,.,TRBD2,TRBV7-9,TGTGCCAGCAGCCCAAGCGGACTAGCGGGGGCCGTTGAGCAGTTCTTC,CASSPSGLAGAVEQFF
TRBJ2-2,.,TRBD2,TRBV9,TGTGCCAGCACCACTAGGCCGGGACTAGCGGGAACCGGGGAGCTGTTTTTT,CASTTRPGLAGTGELFF
TRBJ2-7,.,TRBD2,TRBV5-4,TGTGCCAGCAGTCTTATCGGACTAGCTGAAGAGCAGTACTTC,CASSLIGLAEEQYF
TRBJ2-1,.,TRBD2,TRBV7-3,TGTGCCAGCAGCCCACGGGGACTAGCGGGAGAGGACGGGAATGAGCAGTTCTTC,CASSPRGLAGEDGNEQFF
TRBJ2-7,.,TRBD1,TRBV27,TGTGCCAGCAGTGTCCGGGGGACAGGGGGCATCTGGGTTGCTTACGAGCAGTACTTC,CASSVRGTGGIWVAYEQYF
TRBJ1-2,.,TRBD1,TRBV14,TGTGCCAGCAGCCAAGGGACGACAGGGAACTATGGCTACACCTTC,CASSQGTTGNYGYTF
TRBJ2-4,once,TRBD1,TRBV12-5,TGTGCTAGTGGCTTGGGACAGGGGGCCAAAAACATTCAGTACTTC,CASGLGQGAKNIQYF
TRBJ1-5,once,.,TRBV6-6,TGTGCCAGCAGTTACGGGGGGCCCCAGCATTTT,CASSYGGPQHF